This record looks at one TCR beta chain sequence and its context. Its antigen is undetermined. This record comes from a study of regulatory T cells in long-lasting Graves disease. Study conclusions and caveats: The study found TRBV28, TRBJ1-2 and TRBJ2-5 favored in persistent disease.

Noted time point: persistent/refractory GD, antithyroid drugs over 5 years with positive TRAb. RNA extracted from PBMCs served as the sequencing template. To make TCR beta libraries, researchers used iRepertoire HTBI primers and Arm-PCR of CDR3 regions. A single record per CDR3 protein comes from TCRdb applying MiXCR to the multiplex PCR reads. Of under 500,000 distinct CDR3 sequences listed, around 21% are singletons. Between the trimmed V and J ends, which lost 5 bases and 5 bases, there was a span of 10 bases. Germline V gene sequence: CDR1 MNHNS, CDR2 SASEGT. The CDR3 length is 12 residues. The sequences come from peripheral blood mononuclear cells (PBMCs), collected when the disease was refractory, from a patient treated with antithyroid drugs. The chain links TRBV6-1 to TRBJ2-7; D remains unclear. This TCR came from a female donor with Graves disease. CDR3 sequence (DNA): TGTGCCAGCAGTCCCTTTGGGAACGAGCAGTACTTC. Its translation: CASSPFGNEQYF.